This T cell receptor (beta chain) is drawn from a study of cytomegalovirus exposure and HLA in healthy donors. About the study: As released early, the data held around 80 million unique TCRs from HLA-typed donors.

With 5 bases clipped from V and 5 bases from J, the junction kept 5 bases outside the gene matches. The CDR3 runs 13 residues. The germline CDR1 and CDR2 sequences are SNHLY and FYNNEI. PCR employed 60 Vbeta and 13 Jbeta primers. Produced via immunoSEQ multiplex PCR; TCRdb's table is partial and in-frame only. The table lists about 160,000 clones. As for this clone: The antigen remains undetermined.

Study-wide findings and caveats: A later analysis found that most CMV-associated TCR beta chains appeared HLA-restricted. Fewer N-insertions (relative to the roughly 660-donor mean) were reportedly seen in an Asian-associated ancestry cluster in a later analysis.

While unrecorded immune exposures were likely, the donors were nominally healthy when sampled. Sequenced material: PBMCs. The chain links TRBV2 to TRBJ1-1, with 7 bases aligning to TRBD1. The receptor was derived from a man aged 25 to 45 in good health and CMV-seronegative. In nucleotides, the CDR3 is TGTGCCAGCAGTATTCAGGGGGGAACTGAAGCTTTCTTT. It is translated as CASSIQGGTEAFF. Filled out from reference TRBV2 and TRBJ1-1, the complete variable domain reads EPEVTQTPSHQVTQMGQEVILRCVPISNHLYFYWYRQILGQKVEFLVSFYNNEISEKSEIFDDQFSVERPDGSNFTLKIRSTKLEDSAMYFCASSIQGGTEAFFGQGTRLTVV.